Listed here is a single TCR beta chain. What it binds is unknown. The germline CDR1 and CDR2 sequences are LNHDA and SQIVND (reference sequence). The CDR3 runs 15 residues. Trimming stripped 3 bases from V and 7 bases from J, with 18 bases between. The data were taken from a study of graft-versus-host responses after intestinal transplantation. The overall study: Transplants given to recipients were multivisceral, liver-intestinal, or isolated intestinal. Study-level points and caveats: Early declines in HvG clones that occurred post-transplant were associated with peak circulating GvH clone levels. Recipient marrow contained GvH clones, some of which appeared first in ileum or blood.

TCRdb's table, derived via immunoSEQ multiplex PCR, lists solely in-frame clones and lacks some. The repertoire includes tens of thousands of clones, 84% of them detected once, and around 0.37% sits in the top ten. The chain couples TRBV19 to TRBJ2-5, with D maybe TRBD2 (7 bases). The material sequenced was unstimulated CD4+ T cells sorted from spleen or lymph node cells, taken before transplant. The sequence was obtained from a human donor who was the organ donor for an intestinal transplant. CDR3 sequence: CASSIGVGGPGTQYF. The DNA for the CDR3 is TGTGCCAGTAGTATCGGAGTGGGGGGGCCCGGGACCCAGTACTTC.